The T cell receptor beta chain under discussion was sequenced for a study of CD8+ T cells in alopecia areata. Study as a whole: For the treated group, dosing was oral tofacitinib at 5 to 10 mg twice daily.

As to this clone: The antigen is unknown.

Those with alopecia areata gave lesional scalp punch biopsies and peripheral blood. The authors extracted RNA and reverse transcribed it into cDNA as the sequencing template. Profiled with immunoSEQ multiplex PCR; TCRdb holds only in-frame clones, not every one. The sample carries 110,000 or so clones, roughly two fifths recorded once. With 3 bases removed from V and 1 base from J, the gap between germline ends came to 3 bases. CDR1 and CDR2 from the germline V gene are LNHDA and SQIVND (reference sequence). This CDR3 has 12 residues. General study findings and limits: Between patients, shared TCR sequences were less clear than in mice. This was possibly due in part to HLA diversity in the patient population. Scalp sample sequencing also detects resident alphabeta T cells of normal skin.

The sequencing sample was made of CD4+ T cells sorted from blood. The chain recombines TRBV19 with TRBJ2-5; D not certain. The TCR was taken from a human donor with alopecia areata. CDR3 sequence reads: CASSISQETQYF. CDR3 nucleotides: TGTGCCAGTAGTATCAGCCAAGAGACCCAGTACTTC.